This TCR beta chain was found in a study of blood T cell repertoires in COVID-19. The V end was cut by 1 base, the J end by 5 bases, with 11 bases between. Germline V gene data show CDR1 as LGHDT and CDR2 as YNNKEL (reference sequence). CDR3 length: 14 residues. Sequencing used immunoSEQ multiplex PCR; TCRdb keeps in-frame clones, though not all of them. Found here are some 400,000 clones, 90% of them singletons; the top ten hold 6% to 7.5%. The V gene is TRBV3-1 (or the pseudogene TRBV3-2), the J gene TRBJ1-1, with D perhaps TRBD1 (5 bases). The sequencing sample was made of peripheral blood. This receptor was obtained from a man between 18 and 29 years old with active or convalescent COVID-19. The CDR3 bases are TGTGCCAGCAGCCAAGCGGGGGGTGGGACTGAAGCTTTCTTT. This codes for CASSQAGGGTEAFF.